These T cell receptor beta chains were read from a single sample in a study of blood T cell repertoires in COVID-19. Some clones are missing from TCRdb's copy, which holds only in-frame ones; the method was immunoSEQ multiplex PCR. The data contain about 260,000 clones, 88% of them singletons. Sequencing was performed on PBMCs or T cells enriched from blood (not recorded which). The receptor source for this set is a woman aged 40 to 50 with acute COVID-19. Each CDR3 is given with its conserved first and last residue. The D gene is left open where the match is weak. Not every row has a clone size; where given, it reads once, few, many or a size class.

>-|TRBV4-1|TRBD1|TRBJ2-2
CASSQDAGGRGTGELFF
TGCGCCAGCAGCCAAGATGCAGGGGGTAGGGGGACCGGGGAGCTGTTTTTT
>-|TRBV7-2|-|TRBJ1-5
CASEQGVSNQPQHF
TGTGCCAGTGAACAGGGAGTTAGCAATCAGCCCCAGCATTTT
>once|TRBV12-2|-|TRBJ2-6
CASRLAPGKGTGELWANVLTF
TGTGCAAGTCGCTTGGCCCCGGGTAAGGGGACAGGCGAGCTCTGGGCCAACGTCCTGACTTTC
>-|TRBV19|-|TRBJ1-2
CATLLPGGAGGYTF
TGTGCCACCCTCCTCCCCGGGGGGGCCGGTGGCTACACCTTC
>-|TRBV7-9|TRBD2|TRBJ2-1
CASSQSLLAGGLYNEQFF
TGTGCCAGCAGCCAATCACTACTAGCGGGAGGCCTCTACAATGAGCAGTTCTTC
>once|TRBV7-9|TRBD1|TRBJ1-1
CASSIRTGVGNTEAFF
TGTGCCAGCAGCATTCGGACAGGGGTAGGAAACACTGAAGCTTTCTTT
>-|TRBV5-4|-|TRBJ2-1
CASSLAGGNNEQFF
TGTGCCAGCAGCTTGGCCGGAGGAAACAATGAGCAGTTCTTC
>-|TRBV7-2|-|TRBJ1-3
CASSLAKSGNTIYF
TGTGCCAGCAGCTTAGCCAAATCTGGAAACACCATATATTTT
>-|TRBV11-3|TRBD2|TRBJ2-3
CASSSLAGGLTDTQYF
TGTGCCAGCAGCTCCCTAGCGGGAGGACTCACAGATACGCAGTATTTT
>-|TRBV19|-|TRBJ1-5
CASSTDGGDSYSNQPQHF
TGTGCCAGTAGTACGGACGGAGGAGACTCTTATAGCAATCAGCCCCAGCATTTT
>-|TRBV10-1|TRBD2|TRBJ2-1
CASSGTSGSWSHNEQFF
TGCGCCAGCAGTGGGACTAGCGGGAGTTGGAGTCACAATGAGCAGTTCTTC
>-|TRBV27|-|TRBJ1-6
CASSGTGNSPLHF
TGTGCCAGCAGTGGAACCGGGAATTCACCCCTCCACTTT
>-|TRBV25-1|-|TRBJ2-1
CASSEYDSSYNEQFF
TGTGCCAGCAGTGAATATGATAGCTCCTACAATGAGCAGTTCTTC
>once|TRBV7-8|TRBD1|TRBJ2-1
CASSLGRGRGLTSYNEQFF
TGTGCCAGCAGCTTGGGTAGGGGCAGGGGGCTTACTTCCTACAATGAGCAGTTCTTC
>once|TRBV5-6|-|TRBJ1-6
CASSAPGQSSYNSPLHF
TGTGCCAGCAGCGCACCGGGACAAAGCTCCTATAATTCACCCCTCCACTTT
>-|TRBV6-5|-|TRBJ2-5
CASNEGRVETQYF
TGTGCCAGCAACGAAGGGCGGGTAGAGACCCAGTACTTC